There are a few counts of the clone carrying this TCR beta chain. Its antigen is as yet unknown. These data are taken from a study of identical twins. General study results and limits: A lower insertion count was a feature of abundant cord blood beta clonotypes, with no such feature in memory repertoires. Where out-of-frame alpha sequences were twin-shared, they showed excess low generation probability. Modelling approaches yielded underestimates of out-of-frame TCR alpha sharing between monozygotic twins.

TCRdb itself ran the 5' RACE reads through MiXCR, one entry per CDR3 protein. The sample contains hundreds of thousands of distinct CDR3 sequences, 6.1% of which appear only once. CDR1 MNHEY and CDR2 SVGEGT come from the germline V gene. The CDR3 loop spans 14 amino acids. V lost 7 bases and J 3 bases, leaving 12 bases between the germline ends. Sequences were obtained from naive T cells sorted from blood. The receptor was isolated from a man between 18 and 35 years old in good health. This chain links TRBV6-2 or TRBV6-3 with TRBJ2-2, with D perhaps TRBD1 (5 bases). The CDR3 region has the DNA TGTGCCAGCATAGGGGCCGATTACACCGGGGAGCTGTTTTTT. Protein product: CASIGADYTGELFF.